Below, 7 T cell receptor beta chains from the same sample are listed, as sequenced in a study of T cell responses to AZD1222 COVID-19 vaccine. The data were produced by immunoSEQ multiplex PCR, yet TCRdb's version contains in-frame clones alone and is incomplete. The sample consists of fewer than 120,000 clones, approximately 90% of them appearing once. Sequencing used peripheral blood, obtained on day 0 of AZD1222 vaccination. These receptors were taken from an adult in good health.

V gene TRBV18 combines with J gene TRBJ2-7; 7 bases line up with TRBD1. The germline V gene has CDR1 KGHSH and CDR2 LQKENI. The junction had 15 bases not matched to a gene; V was cut back by 5 bases and J by 8 bases. The CDR3 spans 15 residues. This CDR3 is CASSTEGDSRTKQYF. The CDR3 DNA is TGTGCCAGCTCAACCGAGGGGGACAGCAGGACGAAGCAGTACTTC.

In its sample, this clone was seen once. The J gene is TRBJ2-3, the V gene TRBV19; 12 nucleotides align to TRBD2. Germline CDR1 and CDR2: LNHDA and SQIVND (reference sequence). The CDR3 sequence is 16 residues long. J was trimmed by 7 bases and V by 3 bases; bases with no gene match: 8. The CDR3 is CASSIATSGRENTQYF. DNA for the CDR3: TGTGCCAGTAGTATTGCGACTAGCGGGAGAGAAAATACGCAGTATTTT.

The chain joins TRBV5-1 to TRBJ2-1, with 7 positions matching TRBD1. The germline V gene has CDR1 SGHRS and CDR2 YFSETQ. V lost 4 bases and J lost 5; bases outside the gene matches: 12. This CDR3 comprises 16 residues. CDR3 loop: CASSLDGAGGNNEQFF. As DNA, the CDR3 is TGCGCCAGCAGCCTGGACGGGGCAGGGGGAAACAATGAGCAGTTCTTC.

V gene TRBV28 combines with J gene TRBJ1-2, with D tentatively TRBD1 (6 bases). V was pared by 5 bases and J by 3 bases, with 22 bases between. CDR3 length equals 17 residues. Germline CDR1 reads MDHEN; CDR2 reads SYDVKM. The DNA of the CDR3 is TGTGCCAGCAGTCCCGTCCGGGGGGCGGACTACGACTATGGCTACACCTTC. Its translation: CASSPVRGADYDYGYTF.

The V call is TRBV6-2 or TRBV6-3, the J call TRBJ1-4; no firm D call. This CDR3 comprises 13 residues. V was cut by 0 bases and J by 5 bases, with 4 bases left in between. CDR1 is MNHEY, CDR2 SVGEGT, per germline. The CDR3 sequence is CASSYSGNEKLFF. CDR3 nucleotides: TGTGCCAGCAGTTACTCCGGAAATGAAAAACTGTTTTTT.

The chain couples TRBV5-1 to TRBJ1-1; D is uncertain. The germline CDR1 and CDR2 sequences are SGHRS and YFSETQ. CDR3 length equals 13 residues. The germline V and J ends were trimmed by 1 base and 1 base, with 5 bases remaining between them. Here the CDR3 reads CASSLTENTEAFF. The CDR3 DNA reads TGCGCCAGCAGCTTGACAGAGAACACTGAAGCTTTCTTT.

This clone was recorded a few times. The chain couples TRBV10-3 to TRBJ1-2, with D possibly matching TRBD1 (6 bases). This CDR3 comprises 14 residues. CDR1 and CDR2 (germline): ENHRY, SYGVKD. Deletions cut 9 bases from V and 1 base from J, with 15 bases between. In DNA form, the CDR3 reads TGTGCCATTAAACTACAGGGAAGTAACTATGGCTACACCTTC. Protein product: CAIKLQGSNYGYTF.